The TCR beta chain under discussion was sequenced for a study of identical twins. TCRdb called the 5' RACE reads again in MiXCR, with one record for every CDR3 protein. The top ten hold approximately 3% of the sample, which has 250,000 or so distinct CDR3 sequences, approximately 8.3% seen once. Study findings and constraints: Alpha sequences that were out-of-frame and twin-shared showed an excess of low generation probability.

The CDR3 has 14 residues. Trimming took 8 bases from V and 6 from J; bases not matched to a gene: 8. Germline CDR1 SNHLY, CDR2 FYNNEI. This clonotype appeared a few times. Its matching antigen is unknown. The same data also went into a second study, on yellow fever vaccine responses in identical twins.

The V gene is TRBV2, the J gene TRBJ2-4; TRBD1 matches at 9 bases. This sequence originates from a woman aged 18-29 years in good health. Sequencing used CD8+ T cells sorted from blood. CDR3 sequence reads: CASDEGTGRNIQYF. The CDR3 DNA sequence: TGTGCCAGCGATGAAGGGACAGGGAGAAACATTCAGTACTTC.